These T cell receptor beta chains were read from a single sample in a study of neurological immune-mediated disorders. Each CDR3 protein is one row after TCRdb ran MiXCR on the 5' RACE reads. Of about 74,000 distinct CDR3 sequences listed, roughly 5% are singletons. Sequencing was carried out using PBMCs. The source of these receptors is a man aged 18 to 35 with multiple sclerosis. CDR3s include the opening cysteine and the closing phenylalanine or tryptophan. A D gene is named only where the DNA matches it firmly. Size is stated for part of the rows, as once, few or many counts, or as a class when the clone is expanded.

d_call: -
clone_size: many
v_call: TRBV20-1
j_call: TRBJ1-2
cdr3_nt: TGCAGTGCTACTGATTCCGGGACATTTAACTATGGCTACACCTTC
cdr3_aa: CSATDSGTFNYGYTF

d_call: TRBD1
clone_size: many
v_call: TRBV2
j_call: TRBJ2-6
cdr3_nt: TGTGCCAGCACCTGGACAGGGGCTGGGGCCAACGTCCTGACTTTC
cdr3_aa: CASTWTGAGANVLTF

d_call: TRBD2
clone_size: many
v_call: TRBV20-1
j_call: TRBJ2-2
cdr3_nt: TGCAGTGCTAGGGACCAGCGGGGAAACACCGGGGAGCTGTTTTTT
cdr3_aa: CSARDQRGNTGELFF

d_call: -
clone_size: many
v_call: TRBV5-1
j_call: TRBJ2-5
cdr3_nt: TGCGCCAGCAGCGCCAACCAAGAGACCCAGTACTTC
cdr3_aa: CASSANQETQYF

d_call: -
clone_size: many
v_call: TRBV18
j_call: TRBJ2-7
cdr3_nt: TGTGCCAGCTCACCAAGTCTTCGGTCTGAGCAGTACTTC
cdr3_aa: CASSPSLRSEQYF

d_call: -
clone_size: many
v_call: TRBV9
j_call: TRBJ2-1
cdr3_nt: TGTGCCAGCAGCGTAGCGGAGACAAAGAATGAGCAGTTCTTC
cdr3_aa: CASSVAETKNEQFF

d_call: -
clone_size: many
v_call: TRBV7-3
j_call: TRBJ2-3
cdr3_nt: TGTGCCAGCAGCCGTGGTTCCAGTACAGATACGCAGTATTTT
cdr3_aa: CASSRGSSTDTQYF

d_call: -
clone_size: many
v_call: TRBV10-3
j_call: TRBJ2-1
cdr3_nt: TGTGCCATCAGTGAGTCGGTGGGTTCGGGTGAGCAGTTCTTC
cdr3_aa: CAISESVGSGEQFF

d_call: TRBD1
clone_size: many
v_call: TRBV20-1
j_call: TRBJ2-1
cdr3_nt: TGCAGTGGCCTCCGGGACAGTTCCTACAATGAGCAGTTCTTC
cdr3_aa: CSGLRDSSYNEQFF

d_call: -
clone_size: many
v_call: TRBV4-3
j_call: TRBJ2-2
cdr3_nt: TGCGCCAGCAGCTCCGGGCGGCAGGCGAACACCGGGGAGCTGTTTTTT
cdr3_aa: CASSSGRQANTGELFF

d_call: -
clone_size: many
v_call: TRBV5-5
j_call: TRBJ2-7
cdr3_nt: TGTGCCAGCAGCTTGTTCGCGGCCTCGGGGGAAGGGCAGTACTTC
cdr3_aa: CASSLFAASGEGQYF

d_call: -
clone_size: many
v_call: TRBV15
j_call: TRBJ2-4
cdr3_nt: TGTGCCACCAGCAGGGCCGGGACACTCCTAGCCAAAAACATTCAGTACTTC
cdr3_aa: CATSRAGTLLAKNIQYF

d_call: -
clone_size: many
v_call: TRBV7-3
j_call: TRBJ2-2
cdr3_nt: TGTGCCAGCCAAAAGGACGATGCGAACACCGGGGAGCTGTTTTTT
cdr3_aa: CASQKDDANTGELFF

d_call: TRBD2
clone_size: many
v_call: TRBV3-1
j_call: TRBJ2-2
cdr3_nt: TGTGCCAGCAGCCTTGGGACTAGCGGGGGCGTCAACACCGGGGAGCTGTTTTTT
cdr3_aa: CASSLGTSGGVNTGELFF

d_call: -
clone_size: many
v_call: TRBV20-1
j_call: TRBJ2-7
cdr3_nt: TGCAGTGCTAGAGTACACAGGGCGGGAAGGACCTACGAGCAGTACTTC
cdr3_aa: CSARVHRAGRTYEQYF

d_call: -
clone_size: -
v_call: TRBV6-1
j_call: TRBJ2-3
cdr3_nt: TGTGCCAGCAGAAGCACAGATACGCAGTATTTT
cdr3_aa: CASRSTDTQYF

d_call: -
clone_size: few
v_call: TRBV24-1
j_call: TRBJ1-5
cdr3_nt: TGTGCCACCAGTCCGGGAAACCCCGATCAGCCCCAGCATTTT
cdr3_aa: CATSPGNPDQPQHF

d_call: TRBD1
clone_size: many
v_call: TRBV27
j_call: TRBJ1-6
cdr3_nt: TGTGCCAGCACGCCCAGGGGGGCCTATAATTCACCCCTCCACTTT
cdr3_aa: CASTPRGAYNSPLHF

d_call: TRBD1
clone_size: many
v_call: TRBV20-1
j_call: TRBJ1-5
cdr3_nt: TGCAGTGCCGCGACAGGGGGCCAGCCCCAGAATTTT
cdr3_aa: CSAATGGQPQNF

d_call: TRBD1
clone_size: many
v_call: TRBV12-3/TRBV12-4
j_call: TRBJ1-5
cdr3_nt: TGTGCCAGCAGTCCTCGGACAGGGCCGTATAGCAATCAGCCCCAGCATTTT
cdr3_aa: CASSPRTGPYSNQPQHF

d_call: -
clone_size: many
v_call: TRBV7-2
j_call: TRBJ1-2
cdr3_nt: TGTGCCAGCAGCTCCCCTGAGGGGGGCTTATATGGCTACACCTTC
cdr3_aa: CASSSPEGGLYGYTF

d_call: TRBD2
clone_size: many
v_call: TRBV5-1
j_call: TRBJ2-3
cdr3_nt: TGCGCCAGCAGCTTGACTAGCGGAAGACCAGATACGCAGTATTTT
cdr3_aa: CASSLTSGRPDTQYF

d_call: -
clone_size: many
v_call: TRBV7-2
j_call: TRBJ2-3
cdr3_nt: TGTGCCAGCAGCGAGCGGTGGGCCGCAGCTACAGATACGCAGTATTTT
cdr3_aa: CASSERWAAATDTQYF

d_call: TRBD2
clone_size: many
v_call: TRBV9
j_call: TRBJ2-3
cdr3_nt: TGTGCCAGCAGCGTAGACCCACTAGCGGGAGCCCACACAGATACGCAGTATTTT
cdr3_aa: CASSVDPLAGAHTDTQYF

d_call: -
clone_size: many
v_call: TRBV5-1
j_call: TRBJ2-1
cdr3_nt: TGCGCCAGCAGCCTGTACATGGGCTCCTACAATGAGCAGTTCTTC
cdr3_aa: CASSLYMGSYNEQFF

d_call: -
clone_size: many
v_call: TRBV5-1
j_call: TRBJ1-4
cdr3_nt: TGCGCCAGCAGCTTGTCAACAGGCAGGTCATATGAAAAACTGTTTTTT
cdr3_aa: CASSLSTGRSYEKLFF

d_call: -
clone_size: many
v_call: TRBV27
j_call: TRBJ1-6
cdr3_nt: TGTGCCAGCAGTGCCCGACCTAATTCACCCCTCCACTTT
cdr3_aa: CASSARPNSPLHF

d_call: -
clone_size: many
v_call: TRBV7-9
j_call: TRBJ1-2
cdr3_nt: TGTGCCAGCAGCTTAGCGCAGGACCACTATGGCTACACCTTC
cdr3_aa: CASSLAQDHYGYTF

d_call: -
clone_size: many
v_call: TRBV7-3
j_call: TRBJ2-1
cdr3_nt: TGTGCCAGCAGCCCGATGGGGGTTAATGAGCAGTTCTTC
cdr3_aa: CASSPMGVNEQFF

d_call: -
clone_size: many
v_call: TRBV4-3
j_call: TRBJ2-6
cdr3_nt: TGCGCCAGCACGATGGGTGGCTCTGGGGCCAACGTCCTGACTTTC
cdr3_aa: CASTMGGSGANVLTF

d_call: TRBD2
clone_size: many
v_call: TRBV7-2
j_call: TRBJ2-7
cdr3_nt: TGTGCCAGCAGTTGGACTAGCGGGAGGTTGTACGAGCAGTACTTC
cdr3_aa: CASSWTSGRLYEQYF

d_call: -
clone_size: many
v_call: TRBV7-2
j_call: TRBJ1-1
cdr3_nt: TGTGCCAGCAGCTGGAGGGAGAGGAACACTGAAGCTTTCTTT
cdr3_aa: CASSWRERNTEAFF

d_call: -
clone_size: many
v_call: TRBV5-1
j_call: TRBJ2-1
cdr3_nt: TGCGCCAGCAATCCCAACGCTAGAATTAGTTCAGGCAATGAGCAGTTCTTC
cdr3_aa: CASNPNARISSGNEQFF

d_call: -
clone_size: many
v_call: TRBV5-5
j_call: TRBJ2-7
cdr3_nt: TGTGCCAGCAGCTCCGCGACCTACGAGCAGTACTTC
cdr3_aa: CASSSATYEQYF

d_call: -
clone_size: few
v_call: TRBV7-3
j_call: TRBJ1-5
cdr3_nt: TGTGCCAGCAGCTCTCCGGGCCAGCCCCAGAATTTT
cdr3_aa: CASSSPGQPQNF

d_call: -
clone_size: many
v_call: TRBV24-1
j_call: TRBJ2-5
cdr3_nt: TGTGCCACCAGTCCGCCGGGAGTCCCAGAGACCCAGTACTTC
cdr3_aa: CATSPPGVPETQYF

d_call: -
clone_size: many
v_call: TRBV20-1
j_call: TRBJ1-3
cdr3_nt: TGCAGTGCTGGTCCCGGCGGCTCTGGAAACACCATATATTTT
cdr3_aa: CSAGPGGSGNTIYF

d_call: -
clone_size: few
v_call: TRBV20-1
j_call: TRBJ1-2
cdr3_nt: TGCAGTGCTTCTGGGGCCAGCCCCAACTATGGCTACACCTTC
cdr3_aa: CSASGASPNYGYTF

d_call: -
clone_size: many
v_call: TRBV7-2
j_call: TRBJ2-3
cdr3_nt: TGTGCCAGCAGCTTAGGGGGTAGCGTTACAGATACGCAGTATTTT
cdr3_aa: CASSLGGSVTDTQYF

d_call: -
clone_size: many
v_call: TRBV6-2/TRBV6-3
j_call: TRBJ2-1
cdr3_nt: TGTGCCAGCAGTGCGGGGGCCTGGGATGAGCAGTTCTTC
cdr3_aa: CASSAGAWDEQFF

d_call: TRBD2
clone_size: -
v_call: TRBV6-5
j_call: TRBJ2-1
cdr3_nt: TGTGCCAGCAGTTACTCTTTGGGACTAGTTTCTGAGCAGTTCTTC
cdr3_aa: CASSYSLGLVSEQFF

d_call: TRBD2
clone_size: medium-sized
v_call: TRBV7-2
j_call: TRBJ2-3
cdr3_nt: TGTGCCAGCAGCTCGGGACTAGCGGGAGGGGCAGATACGCAGTATTTT
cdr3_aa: CASSSGLAGGADTQYF

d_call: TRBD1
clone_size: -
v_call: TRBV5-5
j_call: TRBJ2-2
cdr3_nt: TGTGCCAGCAGCTCAAGCACGACAGGGGGCAACACCGGGGAGCTGTTTTTT
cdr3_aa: CASSSSTTGGNTGELFF

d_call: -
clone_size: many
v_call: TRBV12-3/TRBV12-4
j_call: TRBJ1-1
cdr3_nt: TGTGCCAGCAGTCCAGGGATCTTTGCTGAAGCTTTCTTT
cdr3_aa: CASSPGIFAEAFF

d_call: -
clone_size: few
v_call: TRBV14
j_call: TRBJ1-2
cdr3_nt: TGTGCCAGCAGCCAAGGAGCAAACTATGGCTACACCTTC
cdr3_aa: CASSQGANYGYTF

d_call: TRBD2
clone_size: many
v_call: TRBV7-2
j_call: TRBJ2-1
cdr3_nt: TGTGCCAGCAGCTTCCCTAGCGGGAGCTCAAATGAGCAGTTCTTC
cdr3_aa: CASSFPSGSSNEQFF

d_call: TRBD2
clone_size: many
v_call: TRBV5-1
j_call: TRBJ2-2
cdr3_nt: TGCGCCAGCAGCTTGTTTTGGATTAGCGGGAGGGCCGACACCGGGGAGCTGTTTTTT
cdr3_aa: CASSLFWISGRADTGELFF

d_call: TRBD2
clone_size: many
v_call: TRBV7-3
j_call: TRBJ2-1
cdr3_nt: TGTGCCAGCAGCTTAATGCCAGCGGGAGGTGGGAATGAGCAGTTCTTC
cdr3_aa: CASSLMPAGGGNEQFF

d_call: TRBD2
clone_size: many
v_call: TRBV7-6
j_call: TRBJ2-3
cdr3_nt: TGTGCCAGCAGCTTACTAGCGGGAGGGTCGGATACGCAGTATTTT
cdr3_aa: CASSLLAGGSDTQYF

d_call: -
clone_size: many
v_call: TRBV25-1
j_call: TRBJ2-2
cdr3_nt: TGTGCCAGCAGTGCCGACCCAACCGGGGAGCTGTTTTTT
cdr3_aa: CASSADPTGELFF

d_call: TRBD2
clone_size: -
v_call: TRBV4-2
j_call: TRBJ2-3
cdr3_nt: TGTGCCAGCAGCCCAAGTTGGTCGGGACTGGCGGGGGCAGATACGCAGTATTTT
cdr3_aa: CASSPSWSGLAGADTQYF

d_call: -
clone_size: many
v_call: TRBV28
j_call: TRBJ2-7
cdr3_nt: TGTGCCAGCACCACTGTTGGAGGGGGCGAGCAGTACTTC
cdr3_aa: CASTTVGGGEQYF

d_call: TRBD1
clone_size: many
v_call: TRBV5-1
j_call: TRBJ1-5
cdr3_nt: TGCGCCAGCAGCCCAGACGCAGGGGGCACTCAGCCCCAGCATTTT
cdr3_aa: CASSPDAGGTQPQHF

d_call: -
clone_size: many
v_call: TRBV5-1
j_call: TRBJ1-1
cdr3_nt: TGCGCCAGCAGCTTGGCCCCAGGGGAAGCTGAAGCTTTCTTT
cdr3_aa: CASSLAPGEAEAFF